The rows below give T cell receptor beta chains drawn from one sample of a study of shared clonotypes between healthy human individuals. The repertoire was sequenced with immunoSEQ multiplex PCR; TCRdb's copy has only in-frame clones and lacks some. Altogether approximately 1.5 million clones are present, 95% to 99% being singletons, with the ten largest covering 0.45%. The sequenced material came from naive CD4+ T cells sorted from blood. The receptors derive from a man aged 25 to 45 in good health. Each CDR3 is given with its conserved first and last residue. The order of the fields is clone size, J gene, D gene, V gene, CDR3 DNA, CDR3 protein. A D gene is named only where the DNA matches it firmly. Clone size is shown for a subset of rows, as once, few, many or a class of expanded clone.

>once|TRBJ2-7|TRBD1|TRBV5-1
TGCGCCAGCAGCCGCCGACCGGGACAGGTCACCTACGAGCAGTACTTC
CASSRRPGQVTYEQYF
>-|TRBJ2-2|TRBD1|TRBV11-2
TGTGCCAGCAGCTACAGGGGAACCGGGGAGCTGTTTTTT
CASSYRGTGELFF
>-|TRBJ2-5|-|TRBV14
TGTGCCAGCAGCACGCGCTTGACAGCCCTCGTAAAGACCCAGTACTTC
CASSTRLTALVKTQYF
>-|TRBJ2-1|TRBD2|TRBV28
TGTGCCAGCAGGGGACTAGCGGGAGCCGGTGAGCAGTTCTTC
CASRGLAGAGEQFF
>-|TRBJ2-5|TRBD1|TRBV6-6
TGTGCCAGCACCAAGGGACAGCCCCGGGAGACCCAGTACTTC
CASTKGQPRETQYF
>-|TRBJ2-7|TRBD1|TRBV29-1
TGCAGCGTCCGGACAGGGGGAGCCTCCTACGAGCAGTACTTC
CSVRTGGASYEQYF
>-|TRBJ2-1|TRBD2|TRBV7-9
TGTGCCAGCAGGGAGGGACTAGCGGGTTACAATGAGCAGTTCTTC
CASREGLAGYNEQFF
>-|TRBJ2-5|-|TRBV30
TGTGCCTGGAGAGGGGAACTTCAAGAGACCCAGTACTTC
CAWRGELQETQYF
>-|TRBJ1-5|-|TRBV6-1
TGTGCCAGCAGTGAGGCGGCAGGCCGTCAGCCCCAGCATTTT
CASSEAAGRQPQHF
>-|TRBJ1-1|-|TRBV5-6
TGTGCCAGCAGCTTGAGGGGTTACACTGAAGCTTTCTTT
CASSLRGYTEAFF
>-|TRBJ2-7|-|TRBV21-1
TGTGCCAGCAGCTACCACGGGACTAGCGAGATACCCCACGAGCAGTACTTC
CASSYHGTSEIPHEQYF
>-|TRBJ2-2|TRBD1|TRBV18
TGTGCCAGCTCACTAAAGGGACAGGGGGCGCATGCCGGGGAGCTGTTTTTT
CASSLKGQGAHAGELFF
>-|TRBJ2-7|TRBD2|TRBV28
TGTGCCAGCAGTCCCCGGACTAGCGGGAGGGACCAGTACTTC
CASSPRTSGRDQYF